Sequencing of this T cell receptor beta chain was carried out in a study of OX40 agonist ivuxolimab in advanced cancers. Turning to the overall study: Ivuxolimab was an agonistic, fully human IgG2 monoclonal antibody directed against OX40 (CD134), a costimulatory receptor. Intravenous ivuxolimab was administered to patients every 2 weeks at six dose levels: 0.01, 0.1, 0.3, 1.5, 3 and 10 mg/kg. Of the approximately 50 patients in dose escalation, about 20 had hepatocellular carcinoma, some 15 had melanoma, 9 had renal cell carcinoma and 9 had head and neck cancer. In the dose-escalation cohort, over 65% of patients were male, and the mean age was approximately 60 years, with a range of roughly 20 to 80. Prior anti-PD-1, anti-PD-L1 or anti-CTLA-4 therapy was permitted, and checkpoint inhibitors had been received by 40% to 50% of dose-escalation patients. Partial responses occurred in three dose-escalation patients, of whom one had hepatocellular carcinoma and two had cutaneous melanoma. Peripheral TCRbeta sequencing was intended to test whether TCR sequence diversity was altered and clonal T-cell expansion was caused by ivuxolimab. The monotherapy dose-escalation portion (N ≈ 52 patients) of the phase I ivuxolimab trial is reported in the paper. Summary of the overall study and its limitations: Which antigens the clonally expanded peripheral T cells were specific for was not determined. In partial responders in the 0.1-3.0 mg/kg groups, normalized peripheral clonal expansion was found to be among the lowest, especially among CD8+ T cells. Low levels of normalized T-cell clonal expansion were also shown by some nonresponding patients. After ivuxolimab, CD8+ T cells had more expanded clones than CD4+ T cells on average. At doses of 0.1 to 3.0 mg/kg, clonal expansion of both CD4+ and CD8+ T cells in blood was seen between baseline and week 6.

After removal of 4 bases from V and 11 bases from J, the junction retains 11 bases not matched to a gene. CDR1 and CDR2 were assigned from the germline V gene as SNHLY and FYNNEI. The CDR3 measures 13 amino acids from cysteine to phenylalanine. The only DNA kept is the CDR3, 39 bases in frame from the first base. Genomic DNA was isolated from the sorted cells so that the TCRbeta CDR3 region could be sequenced. TCRbeta CDR3 regions were sequenced using the immunoSEQ Assay. What TCRdb holds here is the immuneACCESS table cut down to in-frame rearrangements. Part of the clones is not present; checked against another copy, under half of the missing clones reflect an unresolved V gene, and the others are unexplained. The sample has some 100,000 clones on record, roughly four fifths of them singletons. The ten most abundant clones make up 5.5% of the sample. The trial excluded patients who had a history of autoimmune disease or who were on systemic immunosuppression. Peripheral blood for TCR sequencing was collected from all dose cohorts at baseline, on cycle 4 day 1, and on cycle 7 day 1. Samples came from an open-label, multicenter, first-in-human phase I dose-escalation trial of ivuxolimab. The trial enrolled adults with locally advanced or metastatic head and neck squamous cell, hepatocellular, melanoma or renal cell carcinoma. Before TCR sequencing, CD4+ and CD8+ T cells were separately sorted from peripheral blood.

This clone has a handful of counts. This clone's antigen is unknown. The sample holds no much larger clone one base away, and base qualities are not on file. This receptor was obtained from an adult with an advanced solid tumor such as melanoma, head and neck, liver or kidney cancer. The sequenced sample was CD4+ or CD8+ T cells sorted from blood, obtained in a trial of the OX40 agonist ivuxolimab. The sequence is built from TRBV2 and TRBJ2-7; 7 bases in the junction line up with TRBD1. CDR3 sequence: CASSAETGKGKYF. Here is the DNA: TGTGCCAGCAGTGCCGAGACAGGGAAGGGGAAGTACTTC.